One and the same sample provided the 17 T cell receptor beta chains below, sequenced in a study of human T cells and chemical hapten exposure. Documented time point: patch test 1, 2 weeks after DPC sensitization. Described treatment: therapeutic diphenylcyclopropenone sensitization with weekly scalp DPC. TCRdb recomputed calls from the RACE reads with MiXCR, one row per CDR3 protein. The sample has nearly 350,000 distinct CDR3 sequences; around 6.9% are singletons. Sequencing used whole blood, obtained in connection with sensitization to the hapten diphenylcyclopropenone (DPC). These receptors all come from a woman under 30 with alopecia areata. Some clones in this sample may be carry-over from other donors' samples.

This chain joins TRBV4-2 and TRBJ2-1, with 8 nucleotides matching TRBD2. The CDR3 runs 16 residues. The germline V gene has CDR1 LGHNA and CDR2 YNFKEQ. The junction had 5 bases not matched to a gene; V was cut back by 0 bases and J by 4 bases. The CDR3 sequence: CASSQDGAGGYNEQFF. The CDR3 nucleotides read TGTGCCAGCAGCCAAGATGGGGCGGGGGGATACAATGAGCAGTTCTTC.

This clonotype was counted only a few times. This chain connects TRBV7-9 to TRBJ2-3; possibly TRBD1 for D (5 bases). Trimming shortened V by 4 bases and J by 2 bases, and 13 bases separated the two germline ends. The CDR3 length is 15 residues. Germline loops: CDR1 SEHNR, CDR2 FQNEAQ (reference sequence). The CDR3 spells CASSSKTEATDTQYF. Written as DNA, the CDR3 is TGTGCCAGCAGCTCCAAGACAGAGGCCACAGATACGCAGTATTTT.

This clonotype was seen only a few times. The CDR3 here is CASGLIQTGEDTQYF. The CDR3 DNA reads as TGTGCTAGTGGTTTGATACAAACAGGGGAAGATACGCAGTATTTT. The chain couples TRBV12-5 to TRBJ2-3; 7 positions agree with TRBD1. Germline V gene lookup returns CDR1 LGHNT and CDR2 FRNRAP. The CDR3 covers 15 residues. Trimming cost V 2 bases and J 5 bases; bases outside gene matches: 7.

The rearrangement links TRBV2 to TRBJ2-3, with D uncertain. V lost 4 bases, J lost 2 bases, and 16 bases lay in between. The CDR3 has 16 amino acids. The germline gives CDR1 SNHLY, CDR2 FYNNEI. The DNA of the CDR3 is TGTGCCAGCAGTGTGACTCGCCAGCCCGACACAGATACGCAGTATTTT. Translation gives CASSVTRQPDTDTQYF.

Notes on this clonotype: A much larger clonotype is one base distant, so this may be a read error. The V call is TRBV6-2 or TRBV6-3, the J call TRBJ1-6, with 11 bases lining up with TRBD1. This CDR3 spans 19 amino acids. The germline V gene encodes CDR1 MNHEY and CDR2 SVGEGT. With V trimmed by 0 bases and J by 3 bases, 7 bases remained unmatched. The CDR3 loop reads CASSYSYGQGAFYNSPLHF. DNA for the CDR3: TGTGCCAGCAGTTACTCTTACGGACAGGGGGCGTTCTATAATTCACCCCTCCACTTT.

Many counts were recorded for this clonotype. This sequence joins TRBV12-3 or TRBV12-4 and TRBJ2-3; TRBD1 aligns across 7 bases. The CDR3 covers 15 residues. With V trimmed by 3 bases and J by 5 bases, 8 bases remained unmatched. CDR3 protein: CASSFEGAQGDTQYF. The CDR3 region has the DNA TGTGCCAGCAGTTTCGAGGGGGCTCAGGGAGATACGCAGTATTTT.

This clonotype has a handful of counts. V is TRBV7-9 and J is TRBJ1-1; possible D gene TRBD1, 5 bases. CDR1 SEHNR and CDR2 FQNEAQ come from the germline V gene (reference sequence). Deletions cut 5 bases from V and 4 bases from J, with 17 bases between. The CDR3 length is 15 residues. The CDR3 DNA sequence: TGTGCCAGCAGCCCGGATGAGGGGCCCGCCACTGAAGCTTTCTTT. It is translated as CASSPDEGPATEAFF.

This clonotype has ten or more counts. In DNA, the CDR3 is TGTGCCAGCAGGACTTACAGCGTTAGCTCTGGAAACACCATATATTTT. Its translation is CASRTYSVSSGNTIYF. The chain has TRBV6-5 and TRBJ1-3; no reliable D call. Germline-derived CDR1 and CDR2 are MNHEY and SVGAGI. This CDR3 contains 16 residues. V lost 6 bases and J 0 bases, leaving 15 bases between the germline ends.

This clonotype was seen only a few times. The chain uses TRBV6-1 and TRBJ2-5; 7 bases line up with TRBD1. The CDR3 runs 13 residues. Germline loops: CDR1 MNHNS, CDR2 SASEGT. J lost 9 bases, V lost 5 bases, and 9 bases had no gene match. Written as DNA, the CDR3 is TGTGCCAGCAGTTTCGACAGGGTGGAGGCCCAGTACTTC. Its protein is CASSFDRVEAQYF.

The CDR3 nucleotides are TGTGCCAGCAGCCCCGCAGACTTAAACTATGGCTACACCTTC. Amino acid sequence: CASSPADLNYGYTF. The chain has TRBV11-2 and TRBJ1-2; D remains ambiguous. Germline CDR1 reads SGHAT; CDR2 reads FQNNGV. The germline V and J ends were trimmed by 5 bases and 2 bases, with 12 bases remaining between them. The CDR3 is made up of 14 amino acids.

This clonotype showed up just a few times. The chain has TRBV24-1 and TRBJ1-2; 7 nucleotides align to TRBD1. The CDR3 totals 16 residues. Trimming at V came to 7 bases and at J to 5 bases, leaving 15 bases not matched to a gene. Germline V gives CDR1 KGHDR, CDR2 SFDVKD. CDR3 sequence (DNA): TGTGCCACCAGCCCCTCGTCGCCAGGGGGTAGTTATGGCTACACCTTC. This encodes CATSPSSPGGSYGYTF.

This clonotype was seen only a few times. This rearrangement joins TRBV7-9 to TRBJ1-1, with a possible D match to TRBD1 (6 bases). The CDR3 runs 15 residues. Trimming cost V 1 base and J 5 bases, with 14 bases left between them. Germline CDR1 is SEHNR and CDR2 is FQNEAQ (reference sequence). CDR3: CASSLVQGLKTEAFF. DNA of the CDR3: TGTGCCAGCAGCTTAGTTCAGGGGCTAAAGACTGAAGCTTTCTTT.

The sample holds many counts of this clonotype. The V call is TRBV27, the J call TRBJ1-6, with a weak D call TRBD1 (5 bases). The CDR3 runs 16 residues. Per the germline V gene, CDR1 is MNHEY and CDR2 is SMNVEV (reference sequence). Trimming cost V 2 bases and J 3 bases, with 11 bases left between them. The CDR3 loop is CASSLQGPLYNSPLHF. In DNA form, the CDR3 reads TGTGCCAGCAGTTTACAGGGTCCCCTCTATAATTCACCCCTCCACTTT.

This clonotype has ten or more counts. CDR3 sequence: CASSLTWGRTEAFF. The CDR3 region has the DNA TGCGCCAGCAGCCTTACGTGGGGGAGGACTGAAGCTTTCTTT. This chain uses TRBV4-3 with TRBJ1-1; a possible D gene is TRBD1 (5 bases). Trimming shortened V by 4 bases and J by 5 bases, and 14 bases separated the two germline ends. Germline lookup yields CDR1 LGHNA and CDR2 YSLEER. The CDR3 loop spans 14 amino acids.

The rearrangement uses TRBV5-5 and TRBJ1-5; TRBD1 is a possible D gene (5 bases). Germline CDR1 SGHKS, CDR2 YYEKEE (reference sequence). CDR3 length: 14 amino acids. V lost 5 bases and J 4 bases, leaving 13 bases between the germline ends. CDR3: CASSLDSFNQPQHF. Here the CDR3 DNA reads TGTGCCAGCAGTTTAGACAGCTTTAATCAGCCCCAGCATTTT.

The CDR3 sequence is CASRPTGGPYEQYF. Here the CDR3 DNA reads TGTGCCAGCAGGCCCACAGGGGGCCCCTACGAGCAGTACTTC. The V and J genes are TRBV28 and TRBJ2-7, with TRBD1 identical over 9 bases. Trimming at V came to 6 bases and at J to 2 bases, leaving 5 bases not matched to a gene. The CDR3 has 14 residues. Germline lookup yields CDR1 MDHEN and CDR2 SYDVKM.

V is TRBV6-1 and J is TRBJ2-3, with D possibly being TRBD1 (6 bases). Germline CDR1 is MNHNS and CDR2 is SASEGT. The V gene lost 6 bases and the J gene lost 5 bases, with 18 bases spanning the gap. CDR3 size: 15 residues. The CDR3 nucleotides are TGTGCCAGCAGGGGACACTCCCCCGGCAGAGATACGCAGTATTTT. Translating gives CASRGHSPGRDTQYF.